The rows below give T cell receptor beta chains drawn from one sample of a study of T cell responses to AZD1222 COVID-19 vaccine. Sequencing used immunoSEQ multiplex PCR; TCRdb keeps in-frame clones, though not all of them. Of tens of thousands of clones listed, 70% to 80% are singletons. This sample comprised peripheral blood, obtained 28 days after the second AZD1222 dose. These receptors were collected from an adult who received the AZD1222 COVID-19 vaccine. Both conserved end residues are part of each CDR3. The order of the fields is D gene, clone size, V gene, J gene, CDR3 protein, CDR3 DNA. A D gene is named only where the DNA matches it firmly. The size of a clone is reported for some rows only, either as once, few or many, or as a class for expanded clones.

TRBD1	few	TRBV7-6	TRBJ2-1	CASSLGGQSPYNEQFF	TGTGCCAGCAGCTTAGGGGGACAGAGCCCGTACAATGAGCAGTTCTTC
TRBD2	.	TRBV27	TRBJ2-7	CASSYLAGTYEQYF	TGTGCCAGCAGTTATCTAGCGGGAACCTACGAGCAGTACTTC
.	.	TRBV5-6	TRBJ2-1	CASSFTGEQFF	TGTGCCAGCAGCTTTACCGGTGAGCAGTTCTTC
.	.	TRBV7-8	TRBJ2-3	CASSLVGGASTDTQYF	TGTGCCAGCAGCTTAGTAGGGGGGGCGAGCACAGATACGCAGTATTTT
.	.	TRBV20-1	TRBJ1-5	CSASQSNQPQHF	TGCAGTGCTAGTCAGAGCAATCAGCCCCAGCATTTT
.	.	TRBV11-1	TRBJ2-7	CASSYLGYEQYF	TGTGCCAGCAGTTATTTGGGGTACGAGCAGTACTTC
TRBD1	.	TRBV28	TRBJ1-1	CASTGWTGRTEAFF	TGTGCCAGCACCGGATGGACAGGGCGCACTGAAGCTTTCTTT
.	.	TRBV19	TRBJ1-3	CASERGSGNTIYF	TGTGCCAGTGAGCGGGGATCGGGAAACACCATATATTTT
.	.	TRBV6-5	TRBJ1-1	CASRANGRTEAFF	TGTGCCAGCAGAGCAAATGGGCGGACTGAAGCTTTCTTT
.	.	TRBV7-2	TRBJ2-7	CASSEQGYEQYF	TGTGCCAGCAGCGAGCAGGGGTACGAGCAGTACTTC
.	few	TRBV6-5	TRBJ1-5	CASSRGEGNQPQHF	TGTGCCAGCAGTCGTGGGGAAGGCAATCAGCCCCAGCATTTT
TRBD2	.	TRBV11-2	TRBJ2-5	CASRPPGLAGGPLETQYF	TGTGCCAGCAGGCCCCCCGGACTAGCGGGGGGGCCCTTGGAGACCCAGTACTTC
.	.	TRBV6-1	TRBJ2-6	CASSEGWQGKANVLTF	TGTGCCAGCAGTGAAGGGTGGCAGGGAAAGGCCAACGTCCTGACTTTC
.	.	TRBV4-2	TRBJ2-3	CASSQDGGSTDTQYF	TGTGCCAGCAGCCAAGATGGCGGGAGCACAGATACGCAGTATTTT
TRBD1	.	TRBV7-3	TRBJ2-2	CASSLSGTGSTGELFF	TGTGCCAGCAGCTTAAGTGGGACAGGGAGCACCGGGGAGCTGTTTTTT
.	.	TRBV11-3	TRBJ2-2	CASSLNGGQITGELFF	TGTGCCAGCAGCTTAAACGGGGGGCAGATCACCGGGGAGCTGTTTTTT
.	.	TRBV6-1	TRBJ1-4	CASSDGARRLTNEKLFF	TGTGCCAGCAGTGACGGAGCCAGGAGACTGACTAATGAAAAACTGTTTTTT
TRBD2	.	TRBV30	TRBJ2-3	CASSGTSGGATDTQYF	TGTGCCTCCTCCGGGACTAGCGGGGGGGCGACAGATACGCAGTATTTT
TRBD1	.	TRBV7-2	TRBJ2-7	CASSFGFGRGSRGSYEQYF	TGTGCCAGCAGCTTTGGTTTTGGCAGGGGGTCCAGAGGGTCCTACGAGCAGTACTTC
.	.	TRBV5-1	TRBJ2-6	CASSREGAQGANVLTF	TGCGCCAGCTCGAGGGAGGGGGCGCAGGGGGCCAACGTCCTGACTTTC
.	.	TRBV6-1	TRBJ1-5	CATKSEGTNQPQHF	TGTGCCACCAAAAGTGAGGGGACGAATCAGCCCCAGCATTTT
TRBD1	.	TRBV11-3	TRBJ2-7	CASSLDGTGQGYEQYF	TGTGCCAGCAGCTTAGATGGGACGGGACAGGGCTACGAGCAGTACTTC
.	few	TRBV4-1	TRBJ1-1	CASSLSTNTEAFF	TGCGCCAGCAGCCTGAGTACGAACACTGAAGCTTTCTTT
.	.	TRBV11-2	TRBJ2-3	CASRTGSSTDTQYF	TGTGCCAGCCGGACGGGGAGCAGCACAGATACGCAGTATTTT
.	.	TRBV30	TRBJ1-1	CAWAGGNTEAFF	TGTGCCTGGGCGGGAGGGAACACTGAAGCTTTCTTT
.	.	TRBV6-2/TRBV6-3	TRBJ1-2	CASSNSGFSGANYGYTF	TGTGCCAGCAGTAACAGTGGCTTTTCTGGGGCTAACTATGGCTACACCTTC
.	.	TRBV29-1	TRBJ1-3	CSVEDPPGRRSGNTIYF	TGCAGCGTTGAAGATCCGCCAGGGCGCCGCTCTGGAAACACCATATATTTT
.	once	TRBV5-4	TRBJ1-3	CASSLGQEISGNTIYF	TGTGCCAGCAGCTTGGGACAGGAGATCTCTGGAAACACCATATATTTT
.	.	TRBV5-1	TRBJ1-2	CASSLAGYGYTF	TGCGCCAGCAGCTTGGCCGGGTATGGCTACACCTTC
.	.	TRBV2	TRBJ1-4	CASGSGLFF	TGTGCCAGCGGATCGGGACTGTTTTTT
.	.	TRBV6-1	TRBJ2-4	CASSDPRHPKNIQYF	TGTGCCAGCAGTGACCCCCGACACCCCAAAAACATTCAGTACTTC
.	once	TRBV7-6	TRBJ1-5	CASSPGGYQPQHF	TGTGCCAGCAGCCCCGGGGGGTATCAGCCCCAGCATTTT
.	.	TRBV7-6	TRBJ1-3	CASSLAHGGRGNTIYF	TGTGCCAGCAGCTTAGCGCACGGGGGCCGTGGAAACACCATATATTTT
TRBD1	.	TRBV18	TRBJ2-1	CASSTGTGVNEQFF	TGTGCCAGCTCCACCGGGACAGGGGTCAATGAGCAGTTCTTC
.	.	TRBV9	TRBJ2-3	CASSGPGQITDTQYF	TGTGCCAGCAGCGGCCCGGGACAAATCACAGATACGCAGTATTTT
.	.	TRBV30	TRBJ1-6	CAWSLGYSPLHF	TGTGCCTGGAGTTTGGGCTACTCACCCCTCCACTTT
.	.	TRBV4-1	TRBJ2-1	CASSQDPNSLYNEQFF	TGCGCCAGCAGCCAAGATCCAAACTCCCTCTACAATGAGCAGTTCTTC
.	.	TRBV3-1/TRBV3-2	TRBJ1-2	CASSQVLQGGYTF	TGTGCCAGCAGCCAGGTACTACAGGGTGGCTACACCTTC
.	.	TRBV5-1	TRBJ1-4	CASSVQAGGSEKLFF	TGCGCCAGCAGCGTACAGGCTGGGGGGAGTGAAAAACTGTTTTTT
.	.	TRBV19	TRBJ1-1	CASSTTTNTEAFF	TGTGCCAGTAGTACGACGACGAACACTGAAGCTTTCTTT
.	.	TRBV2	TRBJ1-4	CASSDGLDEKLFF	TGTGCCAGCAGTGACGGACTGGATGAAAAACTGTTTTTT
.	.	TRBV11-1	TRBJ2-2	CASAPGVYTGELFF	TGTGCCAGCGCTCCCGGAGTATACACCGGGGAGCTGTTTTTT